What follows are 15 T cell receptor beta chains derived from one specimen sequenced in a study of shared clonotypes between healthy human individuals. The table came from immunoSEQ multiplex PCR; TCRdb's copy has only in-frame clones and leaves some out. The repertoire holds about 1.1 million clones, with around three quarters as singletons. The sequencing sample was made of memory CD4+ T cells from PBMCs. Subset meaning: CD45RA-negative fraction. The source of these receptors is a man between 18 and 35 years old in good health. Some clones in this sample may be carry-over from other donors' samples.

The rearrangement uses TRBV13 and TRBJ1-4; 7 bases are a match to TRBD1. Per germline, CDR1 PRHDT and CDR2 FYEKMQ (reference sequence). This CDR3 comprises 15 residues. V shed 5 bases, J shed 4 bases, and the junction held 7 bases outside the gene matches. CDR3 DNA: TGTGCCAGCAGCCGGGGACAGAGTCTTAATGAAAAACTGTTTTTT. Translated, it gives CASSRGQSLNEKLFF. The complete variable domain, with remaining parts taken from reference TRBV13 and TRBJ1-4, reads AAGVIQSPRHLIKEKRETATLKCYPIPRHDTVYWYQQGPGQDPQFLISFYEKMQSDKGSIPDRFSAQQFSDYHSELNMSSLELGDSALYFCASSRGQSLNEKLFFGSGTQLSVL.

The V and J genes are TRBV6-6 and TRBJ1-2, with D hard to call. The CDR3 is 14 amino acids. In germline, CDR1 is MNHNY, CDR2 SVGAGI (reference sequence). V shed 2 bases and J shed 8 bases, with 15 bases lying between them. The CDR3 reads CASSYAGRLGGYTF. For the CDR3, the DNA is TGTGCCAGCAGTTACGCGGGGAGGTTGGGGGGCTACACCTTC.

The chain uses TRBV19 and TRBJ2-7, with 7 nucleotides matching TRBD1. Germline CDR1 reads LNHDA; CDR2 reads SQIVND (reference sequence). This CDR3 spans 13 amino acids. V lost 10 bases to trimming and J lost 3 bases; unmatched junction nucleotides: 9. The CDR3 nucleotides are TGTGCCACCGCGGACAGGTCCGTCTACGAGCAGTACTTC. It encodes CATADRSVYEQYF.

This chain uses TRBV29-1 with TRBJ2-7, with D unclear. The CDR3 covers 12 residues. Trimming cost V 4 bases and J 6 bases, with 13 bases left between them. Germline values: CDR1 SQVTM, CDR2 ANQGSEA. The CDR3 nucleotides are TGCAGCGTTGGACAACGGAAAAGCGAGCAGTACTTC. Translated, it gives CSVGQRKSEQYF.

The chain employs TRBV7-9 and TRBJ2-7, with D uncertain. This CDR3 comprises 15 residues. Germline lookup yields CDR1 SEHNR and CDR2 FQNEAQ (reference sequence). V lost 4 bases to trimming and J lost 9 bases, with 22 bases between them. The CDR3 sequence is CASSSLEQPQLGQYF. The CDR3 bases are TGTGCCAGCAGCTCACTCGAACAGCCCCAACTGGGGCAGTACTTC.

V gene TRBV5-1 combines with J gene TRBJ2-7; D unresolved. Looked up from germline, CDR1 is SGHRS and CDR2 is YFSETQ. This CDR3 region has 15 residues. V lost 4 bases and J 3 bases, leaving 17 bases between the germline ends. DNA for the CDR3: TGCGCCAGCAGCATAGCTGGGCAGGAAGGCTACGAGCAGTACTTC. The encoded protein is CASSIAGQEGYEQYF.

The CDR3 reads CAWSVNWGEKLFF. The DNA for the CDR3 is TGTGCCTGGAGTGTAAACTGGGGGGAAAAACTGTTTTTT. J is TRBJ1-4 and V is TRBV30; D is possibly TRBD1 (5 bases). The CDR3 has 13 amino acids. The V and J ends lost 0 bases and 8 bases respectively, with 10 bases between them. Germline assignment: CDR1 GTSNPN and CDR2 SVGIG (reference sequence).

CDR3 DNA: TGTGCCAGCAGCTTTGGGCTCCCGGGGACCGGGGAGCTGTTTTTT. This sequence encodes CASSFGLPGTGELFF. This rearrangement joins TRBV7-2 to TRBJ2-2, with D possibly being TRBD2 (5 bases). Deletions cut 3 bases from V and 5 bases from J, with 13 bases between. CDR1 and CDR2 from the germline V gene are SGHTA and FQGNSA. The CDR3 sequence is 15 residues long.

This chain joins TRBV5-1 and TRBJ2-1, with D perhaps TRBD2 (5 bases). Germline assignment: CDR1 SGHRS and CDR2 YFSETQ. The V gene lost 2 bases and the J gene lost 2 bases, with 5 bases spanning the gap. This CDR3 contains 13 residues. CDR3 coding DNA: TGCGCCAGCAGCTTCGGGGCCTACAATGAGCAGTTCTTC. This sequence encodes CASSFGAYNEQFF. The full variable domain, with the rest looked up from reference TRBV5-1 and TRBJ2-1, is KAGVTQTPRYLIKTRGQQVTLSCSPISGHRSVSWYQQTPGQGLQFLFEYFSETQRNKGNFPGRFSGRQFSNSRSEMNVSTLELGDSALYLCASSFGAYNEQFFGPGTRLTVL.

The chain is built from TRBV30 and TRBJ1-2, with TRBD1 matching 7 bases. The CDR3 loop spans 15 amino acids. Trimming at V came to 0 bases and at J to 0 bases, leaving 4 bases not matched to a gene. Germline CDR1 GTSNPN, CDR2 SVGIG (reference sequence). CDR3 region: CAWSVSGGTNYGYTF. The CDR3 nucleotides read TGTGCCTGGAGTGTGTCAGGGGGAACTAACTATGGCTACACCTTC.

The chain has TRBV19 and TRBJ1-3; D gene unclear. Trimming pared 7 bases from V and 2 bases from J, leaving 9 bases between. The CDR3 sequence is 13 residues long. In germline, CDR1 is LNHDA, CDR2 SQIVND (reference sequence). The CDR3 spells CASKMRAGNTIYF. CDR3 sequence (DNA): TGTGCCAGTAAAATGCGAGCTGGAAACACCATATATTTT.

About this clone itself: This sample also contains other DNA sequences that code for the same CDR3. The J gene is TRBJ2-4, the V gene TRBV28; unclear D gene. Trimming shortened V by 2 bases and J by 1 base, and 0 bases separated the two germline ends. The germline V gene encodes CDR1 MDHEN and CDR2 SYDVKM. The CDR3 has 12 amino acids. This CDR3 reads CASSLAKNIQYF. DNA for the CDR3: TGTGCCAGCAGTTTAGCCAAAAACATTCAGTACTTC.

This sequence joins TRBV28 and TRBJ1-5, with 9 bases identical to TRBD1. Germline CDR1 MDHEN, CDR2 SYDVKM. V lost 6 bases, J lost 0 bases, and 6 bases stayed unmatched. This CDR3 has 16 amino acids. This chain's CDR3 is CASSTDRGASNQPQHF. For the CDR3, the DNA is TGTGCCAGCAGCACGGACAGGGGAGCTAGCAATCAGCCCCAGCATTTT.

The DNA for the CDR3 is TGTGCCAGCAGCTCCCGCCACGGACTAGCGGGAGGCCTCAATGAGCAGTTCTTC. It is translated as CASSSRHGLAGGLNEQFF. This sequence joins TRBV11-3 and TRBJ2-1, with 14 bases aligning to TRBD2. The CDR3 covers 18 residues. CDR1 and CDR2 (germline): SGHNT, YENEEA. V trimming: 4 bases; J trimming: 6 bases; junction bases outside the gene matches: 11. The full variable domain, in which reference TRBV11-3 and TRBJ2-1 provide the parts outside the CDR3, is EAGVVQSPRYKIIEKKQPVAFWCNPISGHNTLYWYLQNLGQGPELLIRYENEEAVDDSQLPKDRFSAERLKGVDSTLKIQPAELGDSAVYLCASSSRHGLAGGLNEQFFGPGTRLTVL.

The rearrangement joins TRBV7-9 to TRBJ2-7; D possibly corresponds to TRBD1 (6 bases). This CDR3 region has 15 residues. Trimming shortened V by 4 bases and J by 3 bases, and 16 bases separated the two germline ends. In germline, CDR1 is SEHNR, CDR2 FQNEAQ (reference sequence). The CDR3 DNA reads TGTGCCAGCAGCTCATCACAGGGACGTCGCTACGAGCAGTACTTC. This codes for CASSSSQGRRYEQYF.